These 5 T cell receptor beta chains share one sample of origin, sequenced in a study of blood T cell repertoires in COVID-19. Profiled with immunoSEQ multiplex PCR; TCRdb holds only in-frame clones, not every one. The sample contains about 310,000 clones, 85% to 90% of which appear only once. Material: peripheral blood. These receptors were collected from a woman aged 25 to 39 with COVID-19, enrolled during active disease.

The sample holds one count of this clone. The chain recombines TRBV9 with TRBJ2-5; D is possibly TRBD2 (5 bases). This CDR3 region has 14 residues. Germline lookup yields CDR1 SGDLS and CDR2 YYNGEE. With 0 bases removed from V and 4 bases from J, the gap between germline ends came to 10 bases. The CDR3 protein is CASSVGLPAETQYF. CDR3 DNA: TGTGCCAGCAGCGTAGGACTACCCGCAGAGACCCAGTACTTC.

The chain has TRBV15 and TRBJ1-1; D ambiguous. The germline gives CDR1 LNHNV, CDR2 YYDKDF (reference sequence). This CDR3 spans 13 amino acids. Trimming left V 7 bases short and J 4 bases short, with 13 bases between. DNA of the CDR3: TGTGCCACCACCAAGGAGTTTGGCACTGAAGCTTTCTTT. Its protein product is CATTKEFGTEAFF.

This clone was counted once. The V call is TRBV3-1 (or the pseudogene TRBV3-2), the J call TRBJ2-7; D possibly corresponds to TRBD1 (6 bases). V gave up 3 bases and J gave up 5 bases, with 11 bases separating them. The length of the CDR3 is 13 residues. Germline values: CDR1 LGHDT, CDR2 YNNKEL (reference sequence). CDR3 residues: CASSQAGAHEQYF. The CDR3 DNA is TGTGCCAGCAGCCAGGCAGGGGCCCACGAGCAGTACTTC.

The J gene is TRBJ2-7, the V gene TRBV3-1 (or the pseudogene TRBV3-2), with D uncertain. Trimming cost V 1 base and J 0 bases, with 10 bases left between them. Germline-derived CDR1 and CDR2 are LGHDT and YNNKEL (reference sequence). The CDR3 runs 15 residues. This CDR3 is CASSQGYTSSYEQYF. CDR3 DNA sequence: TGTGCCAGCAGCCAAGGGTACACCAGCTCCTACGAGCAGTACTTC.

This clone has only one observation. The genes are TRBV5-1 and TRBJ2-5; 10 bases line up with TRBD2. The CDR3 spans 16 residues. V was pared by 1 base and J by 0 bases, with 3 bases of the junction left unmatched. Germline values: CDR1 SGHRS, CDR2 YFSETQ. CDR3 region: CASSLRTSGYQETQYF. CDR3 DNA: TGCGCCAGCAGCTTGCGGACTAGCGGCTACCAAGAGACCCAGTACTTC. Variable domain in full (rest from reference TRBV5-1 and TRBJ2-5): KAGVTQTPRYLIKTRGQQVTLSCSPISGHRSVSWYQQTPGQGLQFLFEYFSETQRNKGNFPGRFSGRQFSNSRSEMNVSTLELGDSALYLCASSLRTSGYQETQYFGPGTRLLVL.